This T cell receptor (beta chain) came from a study of regulatory T cells in long-lasting Graves disease. Arm-PCR of CDR3 regions and iRepertoire HTBI primers were used to build TCR beta libraries. Authors' analysis steps: Gene usage covered about 60 TRBV and 14 to 15 TRBJ segments. TCRdb itself ran the multiplex PCR reads through MiXCR, one entry per CDR3 protein. TCRdb, not the original authors, processed these V and J calls. The table has 400,000 to 450,000 distinct CDR3 sequences, roughly a quarter seen once. In this sample, this clonotype turned up a few times. Its antigen is undetermined. The CDR3 extends over 13 amino acids. Trimming shortened V by 2 bases and J by 6 bases, and 10 bases separated the two germline ends. CDR1 is SGHAT, CDR2 FQNNGV, per germline. Time point reported: persistent/refractory GD, antithyroid drugs over 5 years with positive TRAb. PBMCs provided the RNA from which the TCR library was made.

Study-wide findings and caveats: Persistent disease exhibited a predilection for TRBV28, TRBJ1-2 and TRBJ2-5.

The source of this sequence is a female donor with Graves disease. The rearrangement links TRBV11-2 to TRBJ2-5; the D gene is possibly TRBD1 (6 bases). Sequencing was performed on peripheral blood mononuclear cells (PBMCs), taken when the disease was refractory, from a patient treated with antithyroid drugs. The chain's CDR3 is CASSLSDSQTQYF. The CDR3, as DNA: TGTGCCAGCAGCTTATCGGACAGCCAGACCCAGTACTTC.